This T cell receptor (beta chain) was found in a study of T cells in Graves' hyperthyroidism and ophthalmopathy. Points on this clonotype: This may be a read error, as it is one base from a much larger clone.

Losses at the gene ends were 8 bases for V and 2 bases for J; bases not matched to a gene: 7. The CDR3 is 17 residues long. The V gene's germline CDR1 is SGHAT and CDR2 FQNNGV. It was RNA transcripts that yielded the amplified TCR beta CDR3 regions. Researchers ran a first-round RT-PCR on the TCR CDR3 using the HTBI primer set. Via MiXCR, TCRdb re-called the multiplex PCR reads, giving one row per CDR3 protein. This table holds 250,000 to 300,000 distinct CDR3 sequences, just over 14% found once. This clonotype was obtained from a middle-aged woman with Graves' hyperthyroidism that later progressed to Graves' ophthalmopathy. This rearrangement joins TRBV11-2 to TRBJ2-2; 14 bases align to TRBD2. The specimen sequenced was blood. The CDR3 nucleotides are TGTGCCAGCCGCCGCGGGACTAGCGGGAGAAACACCGGGGAGCTGTTTTTT. Its protein product is CASRRGTSGRNTGELFF.